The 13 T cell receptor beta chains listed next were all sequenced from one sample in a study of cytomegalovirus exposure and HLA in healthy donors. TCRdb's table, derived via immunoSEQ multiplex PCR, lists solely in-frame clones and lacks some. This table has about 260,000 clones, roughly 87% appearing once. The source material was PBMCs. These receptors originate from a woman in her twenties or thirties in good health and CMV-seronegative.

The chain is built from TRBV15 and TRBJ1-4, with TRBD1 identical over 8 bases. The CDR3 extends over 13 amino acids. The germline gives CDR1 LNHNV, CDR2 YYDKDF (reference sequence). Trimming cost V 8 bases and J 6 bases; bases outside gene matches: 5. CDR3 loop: CATSETGDEKLFF. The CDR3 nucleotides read TGTGCCACCTCAGAGACAGGGGATGAAAAACTGTTTTTT.

CDR3 amino acids: CASRGQGTIWYEQYF. The CDR3 nucleotides read TGTGCCAGCAGGGGTCAGGGGACCATTTGGTACGAGCAGTACTTC. The chain combines TRBV6-5 with TRBJ2-7; a weak D match, TRBD1 (6 bases). Trimming took 6 bases from V and 4 from J, leaving 19 bases between them. The CDR3 spans 15 residues. CDR1 MNHEY and CDR2 SVGAGI come from the germline V gene.

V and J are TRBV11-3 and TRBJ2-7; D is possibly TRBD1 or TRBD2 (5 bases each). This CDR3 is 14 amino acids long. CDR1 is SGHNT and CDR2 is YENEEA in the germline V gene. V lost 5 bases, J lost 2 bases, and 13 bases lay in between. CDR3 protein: CASSIPGTAYEQYF. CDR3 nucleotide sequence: TGTGCCAGCAGCATCCCGGGGACGGCCTACGAGCAGTACTTC. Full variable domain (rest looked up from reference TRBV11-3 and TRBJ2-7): EAGVVQSPRYKIIEKKQPVAFWCNPISGHNTLYWYLQNLGQGPELLIRYENEEAVDDSQLPKDRFSAERLKGVDSTLKIQPAELGDSAVYLCASSIPGTAYEQYFGPGTRLTVT.

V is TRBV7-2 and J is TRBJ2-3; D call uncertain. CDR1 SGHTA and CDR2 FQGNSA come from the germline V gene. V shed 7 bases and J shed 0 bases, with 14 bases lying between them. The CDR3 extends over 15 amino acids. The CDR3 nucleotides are TGTGCCAGCACTACTGGCGCAGCAAGCACAGATACGCAGTATTTT. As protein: CASTTGAASTDTQYF.

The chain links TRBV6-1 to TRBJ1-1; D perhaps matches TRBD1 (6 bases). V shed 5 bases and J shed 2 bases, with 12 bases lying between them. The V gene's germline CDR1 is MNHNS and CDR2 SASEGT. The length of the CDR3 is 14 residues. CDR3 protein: CASSNRDINTEAFF. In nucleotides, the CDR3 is TGTGCCAGCAGTAACCGGGACATCAACACTGAAGCTTTCTTT.

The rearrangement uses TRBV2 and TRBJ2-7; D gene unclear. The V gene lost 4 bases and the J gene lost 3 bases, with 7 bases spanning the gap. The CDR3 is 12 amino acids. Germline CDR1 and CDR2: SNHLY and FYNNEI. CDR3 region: CASSAADYEQYF. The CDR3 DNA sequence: TGTGCCAGCAGTGCGGCCGACTACGAGCAGTACTTC. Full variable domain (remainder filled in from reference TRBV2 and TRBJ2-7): EPEVTQTPSHQVTQMGQEVILRCVPISNHLYFYWYRQILGQKVEFLVSFYNNEISEKSEIFDDQFSVERPDGSNFTLKIRSTKLEDSAMYFCASSAADYEQYFGPGTRLTVT.

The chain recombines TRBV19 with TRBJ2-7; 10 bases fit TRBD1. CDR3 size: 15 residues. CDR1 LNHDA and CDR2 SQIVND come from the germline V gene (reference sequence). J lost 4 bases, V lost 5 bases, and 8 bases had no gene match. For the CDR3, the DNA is TGTGCCAGTAGTTCAGGGACAGGGGCACGGTACGAGCAGTACTTC. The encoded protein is CASSSGTGARYEQYF.

DNA of the CDR3: TGTGCCAGCAGCCAAAAGCGGGAGCTGGCCGGGGAGCTGTTTTTT. Its translation: CASSQKRELAGELFF. The chain uses TRBV4-2 and TRBJ2-2; 8 positions match TRBD2. This CDR3 has 15 residues. The junction had 5 bases not matched to a gene; V was cut back by 2 bases and J by 6 bases. Germline values: CDR1 LGHNA, CDR2 YNFKEQ.

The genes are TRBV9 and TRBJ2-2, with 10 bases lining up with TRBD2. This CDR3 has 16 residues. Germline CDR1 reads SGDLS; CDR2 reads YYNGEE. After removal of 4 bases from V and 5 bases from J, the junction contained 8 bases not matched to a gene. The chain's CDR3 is CASSPGSGRRTGELFF. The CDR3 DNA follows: TGTGCCAGCAGCCCTGGTAGCGGGAGGAGAACCGGGGAGCTGTTTTTT.

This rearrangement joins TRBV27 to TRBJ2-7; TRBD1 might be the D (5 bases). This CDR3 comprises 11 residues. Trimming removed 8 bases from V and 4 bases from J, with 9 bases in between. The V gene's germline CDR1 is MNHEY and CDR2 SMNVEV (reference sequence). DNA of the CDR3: TGTGCCAGCGGACACGGTTACGAGCAGTACTTC. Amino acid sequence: CASGHGYEQYF.

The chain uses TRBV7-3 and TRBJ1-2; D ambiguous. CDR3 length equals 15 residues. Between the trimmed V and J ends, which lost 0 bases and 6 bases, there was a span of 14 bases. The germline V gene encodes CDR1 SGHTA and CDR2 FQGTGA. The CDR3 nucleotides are TGTGCCAGCAGCTTAACCCCATTCCGGGCCGATGGCTACACCTTC. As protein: CASSLTPFRADGYTF.

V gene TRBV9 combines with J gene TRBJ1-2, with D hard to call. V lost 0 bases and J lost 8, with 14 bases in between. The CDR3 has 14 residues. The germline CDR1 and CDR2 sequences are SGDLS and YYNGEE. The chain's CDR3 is CASSVALAAGGYTF. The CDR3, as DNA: TGTGCCAGCAGCGTAGCTCTAGCAGCGGGAGGCTACACCTTC.

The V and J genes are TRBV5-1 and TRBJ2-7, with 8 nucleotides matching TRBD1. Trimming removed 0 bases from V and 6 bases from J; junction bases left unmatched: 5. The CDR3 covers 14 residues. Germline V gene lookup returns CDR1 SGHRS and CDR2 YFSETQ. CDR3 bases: TGCGCCAGCAGCTTGGGGACAGGGTACCCCGAGCAGTACTTC. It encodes CASSLGTGYPEQYF.